This T cell receptor beta chain was sequenced in a study of cytomegalovirus exposure and HLA in healthy donors. Germline assignment: CDR1 KGHSH and CDR2 LQKENI. This CDR3 spans 14 amino acids. V gave up 2 bases and J gave up 4 bases, with 8 bases separating them. Primers for the PCR totalled 60 Vbeta and 13 Jbeta. Profiled with immunoSEQ multiplex PCR; TCRdb holds only in-frame clones, not every one. The table records some 190,000 clones, roughly 80% of them present only once. V gene TRBV18 combines with J gene TRBJ1-4, with D uncertain. The sequence came from a woman aged 25-40 years in good health and CMV-seropositive. Sequenced input: PBMCs. The CDR3 reads CASSPGGINEKLFF. The DNA of the CDR3 is TGTGCCAGCTCACCAGGCGGGATTAATGAAAAACTGTTTTTT.